One T cell receptor beta chain is described in this entry. What it binds is not known. TCRdb reprocessed the 5' RACE reads, keeping one entry per CDR3 protein, no DNA. The sample data list 150,000 to 200,000 distinct CDR3 sequences. This record belongs to a study of monozygotic twins with inflammatory bowel disease. Study results and limitations: Ultimately, a single strong signal or clonotype associated with IBD was not supported. With inverse Simpson as the measure, TCRbeta diversity was lower in IBD patients than in healthy co-twins.

Germline CDR1 is SGHRS and CDR2 is YFSETQ. This CDR3 is 16 amino acids long. This chain links TRBV5-1 with TRBJ2-1; TCRdb outputs TRBD1, but without DNA this stays unchecked. The sequence was obtained from a human donor with ulcerative colitis or Crohn's disease, or a healthy co-twin of an affected twin (not recorded which). Specimen: blood. CDR3 sequence reads: CASSWGDTSMSNEQFF.